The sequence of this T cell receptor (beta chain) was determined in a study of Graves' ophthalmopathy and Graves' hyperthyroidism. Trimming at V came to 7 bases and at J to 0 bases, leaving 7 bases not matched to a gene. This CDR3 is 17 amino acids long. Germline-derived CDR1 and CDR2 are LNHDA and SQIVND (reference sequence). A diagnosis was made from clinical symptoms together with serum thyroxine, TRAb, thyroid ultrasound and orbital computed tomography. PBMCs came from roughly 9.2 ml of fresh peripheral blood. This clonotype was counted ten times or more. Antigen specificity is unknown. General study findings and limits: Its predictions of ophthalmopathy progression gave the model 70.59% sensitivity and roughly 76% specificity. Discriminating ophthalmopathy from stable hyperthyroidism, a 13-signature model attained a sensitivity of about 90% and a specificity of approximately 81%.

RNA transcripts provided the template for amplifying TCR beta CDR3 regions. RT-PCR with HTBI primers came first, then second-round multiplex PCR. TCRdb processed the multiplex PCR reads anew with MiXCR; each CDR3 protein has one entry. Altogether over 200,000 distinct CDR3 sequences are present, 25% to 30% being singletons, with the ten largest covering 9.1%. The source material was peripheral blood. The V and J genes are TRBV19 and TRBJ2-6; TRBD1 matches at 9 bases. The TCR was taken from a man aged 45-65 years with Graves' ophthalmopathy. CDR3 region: CASTSTGGGSGANVLTF. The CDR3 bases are TGTGCCAGTACCTCAACAGGGGGCGGCTCTGGGGCCAACGTCCTGACTTTC.